This T cell receptor beta chain was captured in a study of blood T cell repertoires in COVID-19. On the study more broadly: Samples taken during acute and convalescent COVID-19 were collected in the United States, Italy and Spain.

Sequenced by immunoSEQ multiplex PCR; TCRdb stores in-frame clones only, minus some. The sample consists of around 260,000 clones, 89% of them appearing once. V gave up 4 bases and J gave up 4 bases, with 17 bases separating them. CDR1 is SGHNT and CDR2 is YYREEE in the germline V gene (reference sequence). The CDR3 spans 15 residues. The sample consisted of peripheral blood. The clonotype comes from a middle-aged woman who had recovered from COVID-19. The chain employs TRBV5-4 and TRBJ1-2; D is ambiguous. CDR3 DNA sequence: TGTGCCAGCAGCCCAGAGGAACCACTAATCTATGGCTACACCTTC. Amino acid sequence: CASSPEEPLIYGYTF.